The TCR beta chain described here comes from a study of shared clonotypes between healthy human individuals. CD8 cells regarded as naive lacked CD45RO, were positively chosen for CCR7, and omitted terminally differentiated effector memory CD45RA+ cells. This clone came up once. TCRdb's copy holds only in-frame clones and misses some; the assay was immunoSEQ multiplex PCR. The profile shows hundreds of thousands of clones, 95% of them singletons. J gave up 1 base and V 4 bases, and 9 bases lay outside the gene matches. This CDR3 spans 18 amino acids. In germline, CDR1 is SNHLY, CDR2 FYNNEI. Source material: naive CD8+ T cells sorted from blood. The TCR sequence derives from a woman younger than 45 in good health. The V gene is TRBV2, the J gene TRBJ2-3; the match to TRBD2 covers 12 bases. For the CDR3, the DNA is TGTGCCAGCAGTGTGACTAGCGGGAGTCTGTTTGGCACAGATACGCAGTATTTT. It yields the protein CASSVTSGSLFGTDTQYF.